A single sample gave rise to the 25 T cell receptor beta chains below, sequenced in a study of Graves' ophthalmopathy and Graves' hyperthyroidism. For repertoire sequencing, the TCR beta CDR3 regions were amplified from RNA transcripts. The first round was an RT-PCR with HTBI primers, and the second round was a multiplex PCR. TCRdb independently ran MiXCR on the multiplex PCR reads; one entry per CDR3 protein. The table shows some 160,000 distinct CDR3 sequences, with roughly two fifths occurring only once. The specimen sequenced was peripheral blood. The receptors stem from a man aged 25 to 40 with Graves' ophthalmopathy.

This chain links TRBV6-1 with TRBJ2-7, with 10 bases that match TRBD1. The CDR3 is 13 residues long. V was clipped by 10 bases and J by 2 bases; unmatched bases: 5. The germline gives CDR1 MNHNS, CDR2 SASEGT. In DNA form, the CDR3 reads TGTGCCACCTGGGACAGGGGAGCCTACGAGCAGTACTTC. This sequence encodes CATWDRGAYEQYF.

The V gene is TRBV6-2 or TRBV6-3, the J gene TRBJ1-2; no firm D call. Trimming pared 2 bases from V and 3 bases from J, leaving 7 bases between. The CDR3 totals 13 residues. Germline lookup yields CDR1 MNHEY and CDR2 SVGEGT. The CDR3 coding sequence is TGTGCCAGCAGTTACGAGGCCCACTATGGCTACACCTTC. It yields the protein CASSYEAHYGYTF.

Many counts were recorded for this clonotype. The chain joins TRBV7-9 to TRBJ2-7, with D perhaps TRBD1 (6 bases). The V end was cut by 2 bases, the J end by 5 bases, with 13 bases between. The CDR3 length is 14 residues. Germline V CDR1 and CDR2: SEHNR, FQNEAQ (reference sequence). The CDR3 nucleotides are TGTGCCAGCAGCTTAAGTGACAGGCCCCACGAGCAGTACTTC. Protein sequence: CASSLSDRPHEQYF.

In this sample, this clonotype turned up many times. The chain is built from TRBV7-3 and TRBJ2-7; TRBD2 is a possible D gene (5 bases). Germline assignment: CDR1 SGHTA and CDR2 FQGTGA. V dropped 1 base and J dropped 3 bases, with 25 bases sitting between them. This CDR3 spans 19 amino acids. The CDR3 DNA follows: TGTGCCAGCAGCTTAAACTTGAGGGCTCCGCTACCTTCCCACTACGAGCAGTACTTC. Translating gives CASSLNLRAPLPSHYEQYF.

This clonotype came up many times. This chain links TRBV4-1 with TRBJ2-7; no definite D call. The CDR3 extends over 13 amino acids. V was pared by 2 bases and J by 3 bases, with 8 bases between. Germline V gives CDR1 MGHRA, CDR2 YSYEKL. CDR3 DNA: TGCGCCAGCAGCCAATGGCTAGACTACGAGCAGTACTTC. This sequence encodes CASSQWLDYEQYF.

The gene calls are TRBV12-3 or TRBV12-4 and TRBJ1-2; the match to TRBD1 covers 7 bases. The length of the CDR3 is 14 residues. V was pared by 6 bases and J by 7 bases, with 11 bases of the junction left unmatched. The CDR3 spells CASSLAAGGGGYTF. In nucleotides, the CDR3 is TGTGCCAGCAGCCTCGCGGCAGGGGGTGGTGGCTACACCTTC.

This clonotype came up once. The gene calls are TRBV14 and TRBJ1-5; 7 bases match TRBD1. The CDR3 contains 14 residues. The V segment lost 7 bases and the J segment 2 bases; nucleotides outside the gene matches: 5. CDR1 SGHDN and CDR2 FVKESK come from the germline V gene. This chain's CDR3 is CASIKTGGNQPQHF. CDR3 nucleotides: TGTGCCAGCATCAAAACAGGGGGCAATCAGCCCCAGCATTTT.

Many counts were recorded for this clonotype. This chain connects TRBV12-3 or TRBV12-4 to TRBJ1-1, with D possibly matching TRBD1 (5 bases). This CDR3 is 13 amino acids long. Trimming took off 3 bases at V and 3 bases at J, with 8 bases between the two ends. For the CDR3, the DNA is TGTGCCAGCAGTTTCGGGGGGTACACTGAAGCTTTCTTT. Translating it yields CASSFGGYTEAFF.

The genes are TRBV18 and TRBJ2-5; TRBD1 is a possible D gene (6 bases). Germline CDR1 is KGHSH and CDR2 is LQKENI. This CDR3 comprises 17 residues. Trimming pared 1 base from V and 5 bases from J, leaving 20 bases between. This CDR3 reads CASSPLPLDRVGETQYF. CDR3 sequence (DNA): TGTGCCAGCTCACCACTGCCCCTGGACAGAGTGGGGGAGACCCAGTACTTC.

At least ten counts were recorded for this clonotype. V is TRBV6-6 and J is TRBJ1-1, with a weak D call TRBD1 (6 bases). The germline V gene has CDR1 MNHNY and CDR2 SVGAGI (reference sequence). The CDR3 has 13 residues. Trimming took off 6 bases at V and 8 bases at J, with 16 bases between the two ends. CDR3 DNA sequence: TGTGCCAGCAGCCTCGGGCCCGGGACAGAAGCTTTCTTT. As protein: CASSLGPGTEAFF.

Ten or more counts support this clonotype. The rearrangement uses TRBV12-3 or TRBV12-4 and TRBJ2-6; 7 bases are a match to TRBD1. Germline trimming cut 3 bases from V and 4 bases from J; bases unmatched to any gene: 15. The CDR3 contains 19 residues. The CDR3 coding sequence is TGTGCCAGCAGTTTCTTAGGACAGGCCTTATTTCGGGGGGCCAACGTCCTGACTTTC. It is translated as CASSFLGQALFRGANVLTF.

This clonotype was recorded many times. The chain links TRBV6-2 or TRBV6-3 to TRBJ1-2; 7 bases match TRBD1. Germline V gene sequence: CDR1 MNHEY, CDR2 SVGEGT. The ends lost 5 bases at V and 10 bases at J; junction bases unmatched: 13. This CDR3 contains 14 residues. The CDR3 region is CASSPGQPSGDYTF. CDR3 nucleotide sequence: TGTGCCAGCAGTCCGGGACAGCCGTCCGGTGACTACACCTTC.

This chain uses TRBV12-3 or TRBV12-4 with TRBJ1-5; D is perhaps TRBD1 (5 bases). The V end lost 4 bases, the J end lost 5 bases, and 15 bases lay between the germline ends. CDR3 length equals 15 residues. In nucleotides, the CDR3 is TGTGCCAGCAGTTCCCCGGGGCAGGGCCATCAGCCCCAGCATTTT. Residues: CASSSPGQGHQPQHF.

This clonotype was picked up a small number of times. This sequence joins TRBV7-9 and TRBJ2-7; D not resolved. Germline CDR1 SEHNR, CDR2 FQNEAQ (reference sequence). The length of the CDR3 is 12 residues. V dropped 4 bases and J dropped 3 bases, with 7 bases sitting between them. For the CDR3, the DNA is TGTGCCAGCAGCTCCGCAAACTACGAGCAGTACTTC. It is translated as CASSSANYEQYF.

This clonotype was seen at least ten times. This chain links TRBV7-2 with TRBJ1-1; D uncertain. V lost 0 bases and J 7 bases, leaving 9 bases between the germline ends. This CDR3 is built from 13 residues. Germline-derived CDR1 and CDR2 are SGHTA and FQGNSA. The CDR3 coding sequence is TGTGCCAGCAGCTTAGCATCCCTCAATGAAGCTTTCTTT. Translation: CASSLASLNEAFF.

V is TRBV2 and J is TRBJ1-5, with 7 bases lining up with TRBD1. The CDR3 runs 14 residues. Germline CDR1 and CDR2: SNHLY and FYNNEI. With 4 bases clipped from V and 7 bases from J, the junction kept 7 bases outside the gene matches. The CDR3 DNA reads TGTGCCAGCAGTGGGACAGGTGGTGACCAGCCCCAGCATTTT. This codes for CASSGTGGDQPQHF.

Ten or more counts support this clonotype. The chain's CDR3 is CASMGSTEAFF. In nucleotides, the CDR3 is TGTGCCAGTATGGGAAGTACTGAAGCTTTCTTT. The V gene is TRBV19, the J gene TRBJ1-1, with D uncertain. V gave up 7 bases and J gave up 5 bases, with 8 bases separating them. The CDR3 length is 11 residues. CDR1 LNHDA and CDR2 SQIVND come from the germline V gene (reference sequence).

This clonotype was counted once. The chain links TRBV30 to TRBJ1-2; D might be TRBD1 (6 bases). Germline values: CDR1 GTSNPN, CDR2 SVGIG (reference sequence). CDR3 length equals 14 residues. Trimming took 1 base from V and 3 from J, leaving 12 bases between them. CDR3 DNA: TGTGCCTGGAGTGCATATTCAGGGGACTATGGCTACACCTTC. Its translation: CAWSAYSGDYGYTF.

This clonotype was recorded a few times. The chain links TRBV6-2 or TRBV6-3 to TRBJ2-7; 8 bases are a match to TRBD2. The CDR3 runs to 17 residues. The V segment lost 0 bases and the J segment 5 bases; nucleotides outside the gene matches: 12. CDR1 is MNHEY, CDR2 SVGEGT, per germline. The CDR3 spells CASSYSWSGGRTDEQYF. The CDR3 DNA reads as TGTGCCAGCAGTTACTCGTGGTCGGGCGGGAGGACGGACGAGCAGTACTTC.

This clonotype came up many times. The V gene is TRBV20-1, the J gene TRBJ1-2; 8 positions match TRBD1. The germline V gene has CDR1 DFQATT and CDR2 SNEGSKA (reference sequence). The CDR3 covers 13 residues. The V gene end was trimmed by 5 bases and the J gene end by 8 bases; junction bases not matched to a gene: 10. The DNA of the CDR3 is TGCAGTGCTTCTACCCTCGGACAGGGCGGCTACACCTTC. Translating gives CSASTLGQGGYTF.

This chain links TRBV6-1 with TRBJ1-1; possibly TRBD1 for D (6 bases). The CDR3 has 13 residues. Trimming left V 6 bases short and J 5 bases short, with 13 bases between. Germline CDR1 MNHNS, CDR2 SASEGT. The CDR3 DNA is TGTGCCAGCAGATCAACAGGGCAAACTGAAGCTTTCTTT. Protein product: CASRSTGQTEAFF.

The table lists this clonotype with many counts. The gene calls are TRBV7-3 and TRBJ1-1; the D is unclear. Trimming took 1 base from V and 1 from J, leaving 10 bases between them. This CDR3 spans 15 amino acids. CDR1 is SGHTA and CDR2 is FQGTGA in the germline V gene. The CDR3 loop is CASSLIGNSNTEAFF. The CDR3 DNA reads TGTGCCAGCAGCTTAATCGGAAATTCGAACACTGAAGCTTTCTTT.

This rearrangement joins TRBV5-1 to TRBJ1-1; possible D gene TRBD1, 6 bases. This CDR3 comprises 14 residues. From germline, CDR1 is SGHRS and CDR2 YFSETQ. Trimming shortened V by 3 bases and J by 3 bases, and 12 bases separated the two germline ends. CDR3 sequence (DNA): TGCGCCAGCAGCTCGGACAGAACCTACACTGAAGCTTTCTTT. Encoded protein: CASSSDRTYTEAFF.

For the CDR3, the DNA is TGTGCCACCGCGGACGCAGCGAACACTGAAGCTTTCTTT. It yields the protein CATADAANTEAFF. The V and J genes are TRBV19 and TRBJ1-1; no reliable D call. V was clipped by 10 bases and J by 1 base, with 13 bases between them. Germline V gene lookup returns CDR1 LNHDA and CDR2 SQIVND (reference sequence). The CDR3 covers 13 residues.

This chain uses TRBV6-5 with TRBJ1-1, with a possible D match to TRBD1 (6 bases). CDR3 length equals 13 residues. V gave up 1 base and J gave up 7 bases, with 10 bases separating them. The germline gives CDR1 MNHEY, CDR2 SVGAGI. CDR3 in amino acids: CASSYWGQGEAFF. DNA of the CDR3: TGTGCCAGCAGTTACTGGGGGCAAGGTGAAGCTTTCTTT.